The present T cell receptor (beta chain) was sequenced within a study of molecular identifiers for immune sequencing clone quantification. At the level of the study: Four portions were sequenced after RNA from around 20,000 or 100,000 naive CD8 cells was split five ways in replicates.

The germline V gene has CDR1 SEHNR and CDR2 FQNEAQ (reference sequence). V was cut by 4 bases and J by 2 bases, with 8 bases left in between. This CDR3 has 14 amino acids. This clonotype showed up many times. TCRdb independently ran MiXCR on the PCR reads; one entry per CDR3 protein. Here the sample spans around 470,000 distinct CDR3 sequences, around 23% being singletons. The specimen sequenced was naive CD8+ T cells from blood, with Jurkat cell RNA spiked in. As to subset: FACS-sorted CD8+CD4-CCR7+CD45RA+ naive T cells. The source of this sequence is a human donor in good health. Some libraries in this study had Jurkat cell RNA spiked in. The chain links TRBV7-9 to TRBJ2-2; D call uncertain. CDR3 sequence (DNA): TGTGCCAGCAGCTCACTCGTAAACACCGGGGAGCTGTTTTTT. Protein product: CASSSLVNTGELFF.